The rows below give T cell receptor beta chains drawn from one sample of a study of CD8+ T cells in alopecia areata. This table comes from immunoSEQ multiplex PCR, and its TCRdb copy is limited to in-frame clones, with some not included. The table lists 90,000 to 150,000 clones, around 64% of them singletons. The source material was CD4+ T cells sorted from blood. These TCRs come from a human donor in good health. The conserved cysteine and the conserved F or W are not part of the CDR3 here.

>TRBV5-6|TRBJ1-2
ASSSRGTESTLYGYT
>TRBV27|TRBJ1-2
ASSRQGNYGYT
>TRBV5-1|TRBJ1-1
ASSLVVDTEAF
>TRBV29-1|TRBJ1-5
TRALYSNQPQH
>TRBV11-2|TRBJ1-6
ASSFLGGSYNSPLH
>TRBV7-2|TRBJ2-5
ASSLNPSAEGTQY
>TRBV4-1|TRBJ2-1
ASSLWEGGIPGLAAKYNEQF
>TRBV5-1|TRBJ1-2
ASSLGLGYT
>TRBV5-6|TRBJ2-2
ASSSLGYTGELF
>TRBV27|TRBJ2-7
ASRPFGQGNYEQY
>TRBV30|TRBJ2-1
AWSSKSSYNEQF
>TRBV5-1|TRBJ2-5
ASSFSQPETQY
>TRBV19|TRBJ1-1
ASTRNTKNTEAF
>TRBV29-1|TRBJ2-7
SVGDVKQY
>TRBV6-4|TRBJ2-2
ASSPDSAGELF
>TRBV15|TRBJ2-5
ATSRGGNQETQY
>TRBV7-2|TRBJ1-5
ASSSLGGPQH
>TRBV5-1|TRBJ2-4
ASSPSGGENIQY
>TRBV11-2|TRBJ2-7
ASSKNRGLDEQY
>TRBV5-8|TRBJ2-3
ASSFGGSDTQY
>TRBV29-1|TRBJ2-5
TTSFQETQY
>TRBV5-4|TRBJ1-2
ASSTYRSGYT
>TRBV30|TRBJ1-2
ACARDIPTNYGYT
>TRBV6-1|TRBJ2-3
ASSGQSGADTQY
>TRBV29-1|TRBJ2-5
SALDRGRGETQY